Presented here are 32 T cell receptor beta chains from one specimen sequenced in a study of T cells in Graves' hyperthyroidism and ophthalmopathy. There were TCR beta CDR3 regions amplified from RNA transcripts. HTBI primers were used for first-round RT-PCR of the TCR CDR3. Via MiXCR, TCRdb re-called the multiplex PCR reads, giving one row per CDR3 protein. The sample lists around 390,000 distinct CDR3 sequences, 14% occurring once. Sample: blood. All receptors come from a woman aged 25 to 45 with Graves' ophthalmopathy.

This clonotype was seen repeatedly, ten times or more. The rearrangement links TRBV20-1 to TRBJ2-5; D tentatively fits TRBD1 or TRBD2 (5 bases each). Trimming cost V 1 base and J 5 bases, with 11 bases left between them. Germline values: CDR1 DFQATT, CDR2 SNEGSKA (reference sequence). CDR3 size: 13 residues. The CDR3 region is CSARVAGTETQYF. DNA for the CDR3: TGCAGTGCTAGAGTGGCAGGGACGGAGACCCAGTACTTC.

This clonotype was seen many times. The chain links TRBV7-3 to TRBJ1-4; weak D call: TRBD1 (6 bases). This CDR3 contains 15 residues. The germline gives CDR1 SGHTA, CDR2 FQGTGA. Trimming took 5 bases from V and 8 from J, leaving 18 bases between them. The CDR3 DNA is TGTGCCAGCAGCCTGGGGGGGGGCGCCGGCGAAAAACTGTTTTTT. Translating it yields CASSLGGGAGEKLFF.

There are many counts of this clonotype. The chain is built from TRBV20-1 and TRBJ1-5; D unclear. V was trimmed by 3 bases and J by 2 bases, leaving 11 bases between them. Germline CDR1 and CDR2: DFQATT and SNEGSKA (reference sequence). The CDR3 has 14 residues. As DNA, the CDR3 is TGCAGTGCTAGTCATCCCGGGGGCAATCAGCCCCAGCATTTT. Protein: CSASHPGGNQPQHF.

This clonotype was seen repeatedly, ten times or more. This chain joins TRBV30 and TRBJ2-7, with D perhaps TRBD2 (6 bases). The ends were cut back, 2 bases at V and 2 bases at J, with 10 bases in the middle. The CDR3 spans 13 residues. CDR1 and CDR2 (germline): GTSNPN, SVGIG (reference sequence). In DNA, the CDR3 is TGTGCCTGGAGTACGGGGAGGCCCTACGAGCAGTACTTC. This encodes CAWSTGRPYEQYF.

In this sample, this clonotype turned up many times. This chain joins TRBV3-1 and TRBJ2-5; the D gene is possibly TRBD2 (6 bases). The ends were cut back, 2 bases at V and 4 bases at J, with 17 bases in the middle. CDR3 length: 16 residues. The germline V gene has CDR1 LGHDT and CDR2 YNNKEL (reference sequence). DNA of the CDR3: TGTGCCAGCAGCCAACCTAGGATGGGAGGTCGAGAGACCCAGTACTTC. Its protein is CASSQPRMGGRETQYF.

This clonotype is a singleton in its sample. The chain links TRBV11-2 to TRBJ2-1, with D possibly TRBD2 on 7 matching bases. Trimming removed 0 bases from V and 5 bases from J, with 8 bases in between. Germline V gene data show CDR1 as SGHAT and CDR2 as FQNNGV. The CDR3 covers 14 residues. For the CDR3, the DNA is TGTGCCAGCAGCTTAGAGGGGGGGCACAATGAGCAGTTCTTC. Its protein is CASSLEGGHNEQFF.

There are many counts of this clonotype. This chain joins TRBV20-1 and TRBJ2-1; D gene unclear. V lost 3 bases to trimming and J lost 5 bases, with 17 bases between them. The CDR3 is 15 residues long. Germline V gene data show CDR1 as DFQATT and CDR2 as SNEGSKA (reference sequence). The CDR3 sequence is CSASFPGGRNNEQFF. The CDR3 DNA reads as TGCAGTGCTAGCTTCCCTGGCGGTAGAAACAATGAGCAGTTCTTC.

This clonotype was detected many times. The genes are TRBV12-3 or TRBV12-4 and TRBJ1-5, with 7 positions matching TRBD1. The CDR3 length is 15 residues. Trimming at V came to 6 bases and at J to 7 bases, leaving 12 bases not matched to a gene. The CDR3 spells CASRRTTGSGQPQHF. The DNA for the CDR3 is TGTGCCAGCAGGCGCACGACAGGGAGCGGACAGCCCCAGCATTTT.

This clonotype was counted many times. The chain is built from TRBV27 and TRBJ2-7, with D maybe TRBD1 (5 bases). There are 14 residues in the CDR3. Trimming left V 5 bases short and J 5 bases short, with 16 bases between. Germline V gene sequence: CDR1 MNHEY, CDR2 SMNVEV (reference sequence). The CDR3 bases are TGTGCCAGCAGTACCCGGGCTACAGGTAACGAGCAGTACTTC. This gives the protein CASSTRATGNEQYF.

This clonotype was seen repeatedly, ten times or more. This chain joins TRBV6-5 and TRBJ1-6, with D possibly being TRBD1 (5 bases). This CDR3 is 18 amino acids long. V shed 4 bases and J shed 1 base, with 17 bases lying between them. Germline V lookup: CDR1 MNHEY, CDR2 SVGAGI. The CDR3 loop reads CASSFETRGGSYNSPLHF. CDR3 nucleotides: TGTGCCAGCAGTTTCGAGACCCGGGGCGGGTCCTATAATTCACCCCTCCACTTT.

This clonotype occurred once. This chain connects TRBV24-1 to TRBJ1-5; weak D call: TRBD1 (5 bases). CDR1 is KGHDR and CDR2 is SFDVKD in the germline V gene. The CDR3 sequence is 12 residues long. V dropped 9 bases and J dropped 3 bases, with 8 bases sitting between them. CDR3 DNA sequence: TGTGCCACCGGACATCTCAATCAGCCCCAGCATTTT. Residues: CATGHLNQPQHF.

This chain uses TRBV20-1 with TRBJ2-1; D is perhaps TRBD2 (7 bases). This CDR3 is 14 amino acids long. Trimming cost V 0 bases and J 11 bases, with 17 bases left between them. Per the germline V gene, CDR1 is DFQATT and CDR2 is SNEGSKA (reference sequence). This CDR3 reads CSARDPAGTMKQFF. The CDR3 region has the DNA TGCAGTGCTAGAGATCCAGCGGGGACAATGAAGCAGTTCTTC.

Points on this clonotype: It is likely a read error, because the conserved phenylalanine at the end of the CDR3 is missing. CDR3 residues: CASGSNTEAFL. In DNA form, the CDR3 reads TGTGCCAGCGGCAGTAACACTGAAGCTTTCCTT. V is TRBV11-1 and J is TRBJ1-1; D uncertain. CDR1 is SGHAT, CDR2 FQDESV, per germline (reference sequence). Trimming took off 8 bases at V and 2 bases at J, with 6 bases between the two ends. This CDR3 comprises 11 residues.

This clonotype was seen at least ten times. The rearrangement links TRBV7-2 to TRBJ1-1; 7 bases line up with TRBD1. The CDR3 loop spans 15 amino acids. The V and J ends lost 1 base and 4 bases, in that order; junction bases with no gene match: 6. Germline-derived CDR1 and CDR2 are SGHTA and FQGNSA. The DNA of the CDR3 is TGTGCCAGCAGCTTAGTCGCTTCAGGGGGCACTGAAGCTTTCTTT. Amino acids: CASSLVASGGTEAFF.

This clonotype was seen more than once but under ten times. This rearrangement joins TRBV4-1 to TRBJ1-5; 8 positions agree with TRBD1. The CDR3 loop spans 16 amino acids. The trim removed 4 bases at V and 2 bases at J, leaving 7 bases unmatched. Germline V gene data show CDR1 as MGHRA and CDR2 as YSYEKL. CDR3 bases: TGCGCCAGCAGCCGCGGGGACAGGAACCGCAATCAGCCCCAGCATTTT. Translated: CASSRGDRNRNQPQHF.

This clonotype was recorded many times. V gene TRBV20-1 combines with J gene TRBJ1-2; 7 bases line up with TRBD1. The CDR3 totals 12 residues. Trimming at V came to 4 bases and at J to 8 bases, leaving 7 bases not matched to a gene. CDR1 is DFQATT and CDR2 is SNEGSKA in the germline V gene (reference sequence). The CDR3 nucleotides are TGCAGTGCTATCCGACAGGGAATGGGCTACACCTTC. It codes for CSAIRQGMGYTF.

The V and J genes are TRBV6-1 and TRBJ1-1; D possibly corresponds to TRBD1 (5 bases). Trimming left V 6 bases short and J 0 bases short, with 11 bases between. CDR3 length equals 14 residues. Germline loops: CDR1 MNHNS, CDR2 SASEGT. CDR3: CASRHRGLNTEAFF. In nucleotides, the CDR3 is TGTGCCAGCAGACACCGGGGCCTGAACACTGAAGCTTTCTTT.

There are many counts of this clonotype. The rearrangement uses TRBV28 and TRBJ1-2; unclear D gene. Trimming left V 3 bases short and J 2 bases short, with 7 bases between. This CDR3 contains 13 residues. The germline gives CDR1 MDHEN, CDR2 SYDVKM. The CDR3 region has the DNA TGTGCCAGCAGTTTTCTCGGGAACTATGGCTACACCTTC. Translation gives CASSFLGNYGYTF.

Remarks on this clonotype: A clone one base away is much larger, so this may be a read error. The rearrangement links TRBV12-3 or TRBV12-4 to TRBJ2-3; 8 bases fit TRBD1. V lost 11 bases to trimming and J lost 1 base; unmatched junction nucleotides: 11. This CDR3 spans 15 amino acids. CDR3 sequence reads: CAGIKDREGTDTQYF. CDR3 in DNA: TGTGCCGGCATCAAGGACAGGGAAGGCACAGATACGCAGTATTTT.

This clonotype was seen many times. In nucleotides, the CDR3 is TGTGCCTGGAGTGAGGGTGACGGCTACACCTTC. Protein sequence: CAWSEGDGYTF. The chain carries TRBV30 and TRBJ1-2, with D hard to call. Germline V gene data show CDR1 as GTSNPN and CDR2 as SVGIG (reference sequence). The ends were cut back, 1 base at V and 8 bases at J, with 8 bases in the middle. This CDR3 comprises 11 residues.

This clonotype came up many times. This sequence joins TRBV2 and TRBJ2-3; D ambiguous. The ends were cut back, 7 bases at V and 6 bases at J, with 11 bases in the middle. CDR1 is SNHLY and CDR2 is FYNNEI in the germline V gene. CDR3 length: 12 residues. The CDR3 bases are TGTGCCAGCAAGGCCCAGAGGGATACGCAGTATTTT. This gives the protein CASKAQRDTQYF. The full variable domain, completed using reference TRBV2 and TRBJ2-3, is EPEVTQTPSHQVTQMGQEVILRCVPISNHLYFYWYRQILGQKVEFLVSFYNNEISEKSEIFDDQFSVERPDGSNFTLKIRSTKLEDSAMYFCASKAQRDTQYFGPGTRLTVL.

There are many counts of this clonotype. This rearrangement joins TRBV7-3 to TRBJ1-1, with D possibly TRBD1 on 6 matching bases. Germline V gene data show CDR1 as SGHTA and CDR2 as FQGTGA. This CDR3 is 13 amino acids long. V was trimmed by 5 bases and J by 4 bases, leaving 11 bases between them. The CDR3 bases are TGTGCCAGCAGCGAAAACAGGGTCACTGAAGCTTTCTTT. Amino acids: CASSENRVTEAFF. The entire variable domain, with the rest obtained from reference TRBV7-3 and TRBJ1-1, is as follows: GAGVSQTPSNKVTEKGKYVELRCDPISGHTALYWYRQSLGQGPEFLIYFQGTGAADDSGLPNDRFFAVRPEGSVSTLKIQRTERGDSAVYLCASSENRVTEAFFGQGTRLTVV.

The V call is TRBV7-9, the J call TRBJ2-4, with D possibly being TRBD1 (6 bases). The CDR3 spans 16 residues. Germline V CDR1 and CDR2: SEHNR, FQNEAQ (reference sequence). V shed 4 bases and J shed 7 bases, with 20 bases lying between them. CDR3 residues: CASSSYRGGWGNIQYF. CDR3 nucleotide sequence: TGTGCCAGCAGCTCCTACAGAGGGGGTTGGGGGAACATTCAGTACTTC.

This clonotype turned up a few times. This chain uses TRBV12-3 or TRBV12-4 with TRBJ1-3; D unresolved. Trimming left V 8 bases short and J 1 base short, with 18 bases between. The length of the CDR3 is 16 residues. CDR3 coding DNA: TGTGCCAGCGGCACAGATGGAATTTGGTCTGGAAACACCATATATTTT. It specifies CASGTDGIWSGNTIYF.

This clonotype has just a few counts. The chain combines TRBV4-2 with TRBJ1-6; the D is unclear. V was clipped by 1 base and J by 8 bases, with 9 bases between them. CDR3 length equals 14 residues. Germline loops: CDR1 LGHNA, CDR2 YNFKEQ. CDR3 sequence reads: CASSQALGYSPLHF. In nucleotides, the CDR3 is TGTGCCAGCAGCCAAGCCCTCGGCTATTCACCCCTCCACTTT.

This clonotype has a handful of counts. V gene TRBV3-1 combines with J gene TRBJ2-5; D remains unclear. The V and J ends lost 2 bases and 5 bases respectively, with 6 bases between them. The CDR3 spans 12 residues. Germline lookup yields CDR1 LGHDT and CDR2 YNNKEL (reference sequence). Here the CDR3 DNA reads TGTGCCAGCAGCCAATTCGGGGAGACCCAGTACTTC. Translation gives CASSQFGETQYF.

V is TRBV5-1 and J is TRBJ2-5, with TRBD1 matching over 8 bases. The CDR3 spans 14 residues. The germline gives CDR1 SGHRS, CDR2 YFSETQ. The J segment lost 7 bases and the V segment lost 4 bases, leaving 9 bases of the junction unmatched. For the CDR3, the DNA is TGCGCCAGCAGCGGGACAGGAGCTCTGGGGACCCAGTACTTC. It specifies CASSGTGALGTQYF.

The rearrangement links TRBV28 to TRBJ1-2; tentative D call: TRBD1 (5 bases). CDR1 and CDR2 (germline): MDHEN, SYDVKM. The ends were cut back, 7 bases at V and 5 bases at J, with 11 bases in the middle. This CDR3 contains 12 residues. The CDR3 coding sequence is TGTGCCAGCATAGGGGATGAGTATGGCTACACCTTC. Its protein is CASIGDEYGYTF.

This clonotype was seen at least ten times. The CDR3 DNA follows: TGCAGTGCTCCACGGCTGGGGGGAGGGGGTACTGAAGCTTTCTTT. Protein product: CSAPRLGGGGTEAFF. V gene TRBV20-1 combines with J gene TRBJ1-1, with D possibly being TRBD1 (6 bases). This CDR3 contains 15 residues. Looked up from germline, CDR1 is DFQATT and CDR2 is SNEGSKA (reference sequence). The V end lost 5 bases, the J end lost 5 bases, and 21 bases lay between the germline ends.

At least ten counts were recorded for this clonotype. The chain joins TRBV5-1 to TRBJ1-4; D is possibly TRBD1 (5 bases). The CDR3 extends over 15 amino acids. The germline V and J ends were trimmed by 0 bases and 10 bases, with 16 bases remaining between them. CDR1 is SGHRS, CDR2 YFSETQ, per germline. CDR3 DNA sequence: TGCGCCAGCAGCTTGGACAGCCTATCCGGGGGAAAACTGTTTTTT. Its translation: CASSLDSLSGGKLFF.

The rearrangement uses TRBV20-1 and TRBJ1-3; no clear D. Germline V gene lookup returns CDR1 DFQATT and CDR2 SNEGSKA (reference sequence). CDR3 length: 14 residues. V shed 7 bases and J shed 0 bases, with 13 bases lying between them. The CDR3 protein is CSVPTASSGNTIYF. CDR3 sequence (DNA): TGCAGTGTTCCTACAGCCTCCTCTGGAAACACCATATATTTT.

This clonotype was counted ten times or more. This sequence joins TRBV30 and TRBJ1-2; a weak D match, TRBD1 (6 bases). This CDR3 is built from 15 residues. Trimming pared 0 bases from V and 4 bases from J, leaving 15 bases between. Germline V gene lookup returns CDR1 GTSNPN and CDR2 SVGIG (reference sequence). CDR3 bases: TGTGCCTGGAGTGTTACGGGGGCGCGGGGCTATGGCTACACCTTC. This translates into CAWSVTGARGYGYTF.